This T cell receptor (beta chain) was observed in a study of cytomegalovirus exposure and HLA in healthy donors. Study results and caveats: Owing to their indistinguishability, certain V segments, notably TRBV6-2 and TRBV6-3, were excluded. Most of the TCR beta V segments (in an earlier analysis) were productive either about 87% or about 30% of the time. Cytomegalovirus-associated TCR beta chains were listed, numbering around 150.

The PCR ran on 60 Vbeta and 13 Jbeta primers. Libraries were prepared by immunoSEQ multiplex PCR; TCRdb keeps only in-frame clonotypes and omits some of them. The sample contains approximately 150,000 clones, roughly 79% of which appear only once. As for this clone: Its target is unknown.

Trimming cost V 5 bases and J 5 bases; bases outside gene matches: 9. The CDR3 sequence is 16 residues long. CDR1 is SNHLY, CDR2 FYNNEI, per germline. Donors sampled were nominally healthy, though unrecorded immune exposures were likely. The sequencing input was PBMCs. The V and J genes are TRBV2 and TRBJ2-2; TRBD1 agrees at 9 bases. The TCR was taken from a middle-aged woman in good health and CMV-seronegative. CDR3 sequence: CASSRDRAGETGELFF. CDR3 coding DNA: TGTGCCAGCAGTAGGGACAGGGCGGGAGAAACCGGGGAGCTGTTTTTT.